The 14 T cell receptor beta chains presented below share a single source sample, sequenced in a study of low-dose radiotherapy and immunotherapy resistance in tumors. The time point: after trial treatment. This sample's treatment: LDRT plus nivolumab, ipilimumab, low-dose cyclophosphamide and aspirin (RACIN trial). Primers targeting TRAV and TRBV primed first-strand cDNA, covering alpha and beta chains. Amplification, which lasted about 20 PCR cycles, used a constant-region primer and V-primer adapter to amplify TCRs. A single record per CDR3 protein comes from TCRdb applying MiXCR to the reads. The profile shows 30,000 to 45,000 distinct CDR3 sequences, roughly 20% of them singletons. The specimen comprised PBMCs, sampled after low-dose radiotherapy plus immunotherapy. The receptors come from a female donor with ovarian cancer.

This clonotype has a handful of counts. J is TRBJ1-1 and V is TRBV5-1; D is undetermined. Trimming shortened V by 2 bases and J by 4 bases, and 6 bases separated the two germline ends. Germline V gene data show CDR1 as SGHRS and CDR2 as YFSETQ. The CDR3 is 12 amino acids. DNA for the CDR3: TGCGCCAGCAGCTTTGGTCTCACTGAAGCTTTCTTT. It is translated as CASSFGLTEAFF.

In this sample, this clonotype turned up many times. J is TRBJ2-7 and V is TRBV6-8, with 9 bases lining up with TRBD1. This CDR3 spans 14 amino acids. From germline, CDR1 is MNHGY and CDR2 SAAAGT. V shed 6 bases and J 3 bases; nucleotides not matched to a gene: 6. CDR3: CASSPGTGNYEQYF. In DNA form, the CDR3 reads TGTGCCAGCAGCCCCGGGACAGGGAACTACGAGCAGTACTTC.

This clonotype was detected only once. The chain carries TRBV28 and TRBJ2-7; TRBD1 matches 7 bases. Per germline, CDR1 MDHEN and CDR2 SYDVKM. The CDR3 is made up of 13 amino acids. V lost 6 bases, J lost 9 bases, and 11 bases stayed unmatched. The CDR3 DNA reads as TGTGCCAGCAGCACCCAAGGGGGCAATGGGCAGTACTTC. Translating gives CASSTQGGNGQYF.

This clonotype was detected ten times or more. The chain is built from TRBV11-2 and TRBJ2-7; the match to TRBD1 covers 8 bases. The germline V gene encodes CDR1 SGHAT and CDR2 FQNNGV. The junction had 3 bases not matched to a gene; V was cut back by 1 base and J by 1 base. The CDR3 has 15 residues. The CDR3 DNA is TGTGCCAGCAGCTTAGCGGGACAGGTATCCTACGAGCAGTACTTC. Translated: CASSLAGQVSYEQYF.

This clonotype came up many times. The J gene is TRBJ2-1, the V gene TRBV19; D gene ambiguous. CDR3 length: 13 residues. The germline V gene encodes CDR1 LNHDA and CDR2 SQIVND (reference sequence). V was clipped by 5 bases and J by 7 bases, with 12 bases between them. In nucleotides, the CDR3 is TGTGCCAGTAGTCCTAGGTCGAGGAATGAGCAGTTCTTC. This encodes CASSPRSRNEQFF.

This clonotype has a count of ten or more. V gene TRBV2 combines with J gene TRBJ2-1; 8 nucleotides line up with TRBD1. V lost 7 bases and J lost 5; bases outside the gene matches: 10. The CDR3 extends over 15 amino acids. Looked up from germline, CDR1 is SNHLY and CDR2 is FYNNEI. The CDR3: CASKGGQAPNNEQFF. In nucleotides, the CDR3 is TGTGCCAGCAAGGGGGGACAGGCACCGAACAATGAGCAGTTCTTC.

This clonotype was picked up a small number of times. The chain couples TRBV18 to TRBJ2-2; D unresolved. Germline V gene lookup returns CDR1 KGHSH and CDR2 LQKENI. Trimming left V 0 bases short and J 2 bases short, with 4 bases between. The CDR3 loop spans 14 amino acids. DNA of the CDR3: TGTGCCAGCTCACCACCGGGAAACACCGGGGAGCTGTTTTTT. Its protein is CASSPPGNTGELFF.

Regarding this clonotype: The junction does not match germline at one end; this may be a read error. The J gene is TRBJ2-7, the V gene TRBV5-5; no firm D call. The length of the CDR3 is 16 residues. The germline V gene encodes CDR1 SGHKS and CDR2 YYEKEE (reference sequence). The CDR3 region is CANSPLSDFSYNEQYF. Written as DNA, the CDR3 is TGTGCCAACAGCCCCCTTTCAGATTTCTCCTACAATGAGCAGTACTTC.

Ten or more counts support this clonotype. The chain recombines TRBV3-1 with TRBJ1-2; D ambiguous. V was cut by 5 bases and J by 4 bases, with 11 bases left in between. CDR1 and CDR2 (germline): LGHDT, YNNKEL (reference sequence). This CDR3 region has 13 residues. The CDR3: CASSVLAGYGYTF. CDR3 coding DNA: TGTGCCAGCAGCGTACTGGCGGGCTATGGCTACACCTTC.

This clonotype was counted ten times or more. The genes are TRBV5-6 and TRBJ1-1, with 7 bases fitting TRBD1. The CDR3 has 19 amino acids. Germline V gene data show CDR1 as SGHDT and CDR2 as YYEEEE. J gave up 0 bases and V 4 bases, and 18 bases lay outside the gene matches. The CDR3 here is CASSPTTLTGSGMNTEAFF. CDR3 sequence (DNA): TGTGCCAGCAGCCCCACTACCTTGACAGGGTCTGGGATGAACACTGAAGCTTTCTTT.

Many counts were recorded for this clonotype. The rearrangement joins TRBV10-2 to TRBJ2-7; TRBD1 is a possible D gene (5 bases). The CDR3 extends over 17 amino acids. Germline lookup yields CDR1 WSHSY and CDR2 SAAADI. Trimming removed 6 bases at V and 4 bases at J, with 25 bases between. The CDR3 region has the DNA TGCGCCAGCAGCGCCCTCTCCTTAGGGGCCGGTGGGTACGAGCAGTACTTC. It specifies CASSALSLGAGGYEQYF.

Regarding this clonotype: A far bigger clonotype differs at one base, so this is likely a read error. The chain couples TRBV4-1 to TRBJ2-3, with 7 bases fitting TRBD2. Germline CDR1 and CDR2: MGHRA and YSYEKL. CDR3 length: 13 amino acids. In nucleotides, the CDR3 is TGTGCCAGCTGCCAAGAATCGGGGACTATCCAGTATTTT. Residues: CASCQESGTIQYF.

This clonotype occurred many times. V and J are TRBV10-3 and TRBJ2-3, with D possibly matching TRBD2 (6 bases). The CDR3 is made up of 13 amino acids. Germline V gives CDR1 ENHRY, CDR2 SYGVKD. The germline V and J ends were trimmed by 10 bases and 2 bases, with 13 bases remaining between them. The chain's CDR3 is CATRAGYTDTQYF. The CDR3 DNA is TGTGCCACCCGCGCGGGGTACACAGATACGCAGTATTTT.

This chain uses TRBV24-1 with TRBJ2-2; D is unclear. This CDR3 region has 14 residues. Trimming removed 3 bases from V and 3 bases from J, with 7 bases in between. The V gene's germline CDR1 is KGHDR and CDR2 SFDVKD. The CDR3 nucleotides read TGTGCCACCAGTGATCGGCCTGACACCGGGGAGCTGTTTTTT. Translated, it gives CATSDRPDTGELFF.